This TCR beta chain appears in the sequencing data of a study of blood T cell repertoires in COVID-19 (TCRdb year 2020). Turning to the overall study: Samples covering the acute and convalescent phases of COVID-19 were provided by collaborators in the United States, Italy and Spain. The prospective study material was composed of cDNA or gDNA derived from T cells, B-cell-depleted T cells, or PBMCs. The dataset comprised deeply sampled blood TCRbeta repertoires from subjects exposed to, actively infected with, or recovered from COVID-19. A freely available public database, intended as a resource for researchers studying the immune response to SARS-CoV-2, is where the repertoires were released. The samples were drawn from two sources: the first 160 participants of the ongoing ImmuneRACE study, and 1,200 or so subjects contributed by 6 global collaborators. Nearly every sample came with metadata listing a de-identified subject ID, COVID-19 status, age in years and sex. Where HLA class I and class II types were available, the types were taken from metadata supplied by the sample provider, not from assay-based typing.

A second Seattle source provided samples from volunteer blood donors who had recovered from COVID-19. The collaborating institutions used their own protocols to collect whole blood in K2EDTA tubes. For TCRbeta analysis, collaborators shipped samples as frozen whole blood, isolated PBMCs, or DNA extracted from either of those sample types. The study at large found these results: The quantity of clinical and demographic metadata differed by source and by participant and was supplied without curation.

From a lookup of the germline V gene (reference sequence), CDR1 and CDR2 are GTSNPN and SVGIG. Its CDR3 holds 14 amino acids, cysteine through phenylalanine. Here the CDR3 DNA is all that survives: 42 bases in frame from base 1. Trimming takes 7 bases off V and 8 bases off J; junction bases not matched to a gene: 14. TCRbeta CDR3 regions were amplified from genomic DNA by means of the immunoSEQ Assay, a bias-controlled multiplex PCR. In the paper's pipeline: The number of nucleated cells in each sample was estimated from the amplification of reference gene primers within the assay. Sequence reads were collapsed and filtered to measure the absolute abundance of every unique TCRbeta CDR3 rearrangement. For each sample, productive Simpson clonality was calculated as the square root of Simpson's diversity index over productive rearrangements. Not all clones reach the TCRdb copy of this immuneACCESS table, which keeps in-frame sequences only. Checked studies attribute under half of the gap to unresolved V genes and leave the rest unexplained. The V and J calls and clone size are taken from that table; D and trimming were inferred from the DNA. Present in this sample are roughly 250,000 clones, roughly 87% of which were seen just once. The ten biggest clones cover 6% to 9% of the sample.

Comments on this clone: The antigen this receptor binds is unknown. No per-base quality is available; no much larger clone lies one base away.

The receptor comes from a man between 60 and 75 years old who had recovered from COVID-19. The rearrangement combines TRBV30 with TRBJ1-2; 9 bases in the junction line up with TRBD1. Sequences were obtained from peripheral blood. The nucleotide sequence is TGTGCCTACTCCGGGACAGGGAATCTTGGGGGCTACACCTTC. It codes for CAYSGTGNLGGYTF.